The present T cell receptor beta chain was sequenced within a study of T-cell memory formation after mild COVID-19. Overall study: TCR clusters were mostly confined to one donor each. Study-level points and caveats: Contracting CD4+ clones lay largely in CM and EM, with CD8+ ones residing in EMRA.

This clonotype has a handful of counts. Its antigen is as yet unknown. 5'RACE with constant-segment primers yielded barcoded, UMI-tagged TCR alpha and TCR beta cDNA libraries. TCRdb re-derived calls from the 5' RACE reads in MiXCR, one entry per CDR3 protein. The repertoire includes around 90,000 distinct CDR3 sequences, approximately 15% of them detected once, and under 45% sits in the top ten. Trimming pared 7 bases from V and 2 bases from J, leaving 15 bases between. CDR3 length equals 14 residues. This clonotype was obtained from a man aged 18 to 29 who had mild COVID-19 (a few samples of this study predate the infection). Cell type and time point are not known. Material for sequencing was PBMCs or a T cell subset sorted from them (not recorded which). This chain joins TRBV12-3 or TRBV12-4 and TRBJ2-7, with TRBD2 as a possible D gene (5 bases). Written as DNA, the CDR3 is TGTGCCAGCACTCCGGGGTACCCCCCCTACGAGCAGTACGTC. As protein: CASTPGYPPYEQYV.